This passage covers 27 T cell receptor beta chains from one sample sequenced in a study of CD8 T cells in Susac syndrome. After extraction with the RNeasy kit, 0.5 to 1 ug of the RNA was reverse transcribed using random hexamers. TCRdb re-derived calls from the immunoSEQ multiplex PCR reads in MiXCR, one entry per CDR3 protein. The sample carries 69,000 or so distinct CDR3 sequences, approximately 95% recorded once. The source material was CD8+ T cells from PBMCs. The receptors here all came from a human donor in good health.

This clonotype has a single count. CDR3 loop: CASSLGPRGQPQHF. As DNA, the CDR3 is TGTGCCAGCAGCTTGGGACCCAGGGGCCAGCCCCAGCATTTT. The genes are TRBV5-6 and TRBJ1-5; TRBD1 is a possible D gene (6 bases). The germline V and J ends were trimmed by 0 bases and 7 bases, with 11 bases remaining between them. Germline V gene sequence: CDR1 SGHDT, CDR2 YYEEEE. CDR3 length equals 14 residues.

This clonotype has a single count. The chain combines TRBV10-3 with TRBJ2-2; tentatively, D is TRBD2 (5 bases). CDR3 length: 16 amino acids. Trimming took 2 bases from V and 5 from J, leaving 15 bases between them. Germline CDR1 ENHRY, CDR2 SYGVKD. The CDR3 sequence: CAISEPDSPRTGELFF. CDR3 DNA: TGTGCCATCAGTGAGCCGGACTCCCCGAGGACCGGGGAGCTGTTTTTT.

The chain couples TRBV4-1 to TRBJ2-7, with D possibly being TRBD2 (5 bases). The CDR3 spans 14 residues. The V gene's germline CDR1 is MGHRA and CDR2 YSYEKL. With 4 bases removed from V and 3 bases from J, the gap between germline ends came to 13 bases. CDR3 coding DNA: TGCGCCAGCAGCCCCCGGACGGGGAGCTACGAGCAGTACTTC. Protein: CASSPRTGSYEQYF.

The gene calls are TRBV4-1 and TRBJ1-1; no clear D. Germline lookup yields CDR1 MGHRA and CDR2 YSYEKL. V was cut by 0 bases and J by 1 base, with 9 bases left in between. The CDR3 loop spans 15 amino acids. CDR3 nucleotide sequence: TGCGCCAGCAGCCAAGATCGTGCTGAGAACACTGAAGCTTTCTTT. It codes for CASSQDRAENTEAFF.

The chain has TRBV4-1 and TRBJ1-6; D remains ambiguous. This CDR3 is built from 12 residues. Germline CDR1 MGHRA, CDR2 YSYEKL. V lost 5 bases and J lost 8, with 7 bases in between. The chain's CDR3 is CASSNHHSPLHF. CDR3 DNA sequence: TGCGCCAGCAGCAACCACCATTCACCCCTCCACTTT.

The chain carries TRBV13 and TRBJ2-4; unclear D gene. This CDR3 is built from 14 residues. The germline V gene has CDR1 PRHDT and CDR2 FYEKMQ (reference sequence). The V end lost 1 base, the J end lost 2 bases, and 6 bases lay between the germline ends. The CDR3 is CASSLEGSKNIQYF. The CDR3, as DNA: TGTGCCAGCAGCTTAGAGGGATCCAAAAACATTCAGTACTTC.

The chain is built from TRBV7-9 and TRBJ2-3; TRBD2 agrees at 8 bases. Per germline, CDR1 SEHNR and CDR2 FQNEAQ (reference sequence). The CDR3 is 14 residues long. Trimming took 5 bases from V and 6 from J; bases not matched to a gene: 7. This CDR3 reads CASSPRGALDTQYF. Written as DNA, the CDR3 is TGTGCCAGCAGCCCGCGGGGGGCCCTTGATACGCAGTATTTT.

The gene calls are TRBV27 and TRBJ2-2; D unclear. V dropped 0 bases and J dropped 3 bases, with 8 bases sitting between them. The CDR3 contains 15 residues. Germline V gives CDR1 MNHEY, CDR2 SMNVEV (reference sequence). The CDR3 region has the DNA TGTGCCAGCAGTTTATCCGAGGCCCACACCGGGGAGCTGTTTTTT. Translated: CASSLSEAHTGELFF.

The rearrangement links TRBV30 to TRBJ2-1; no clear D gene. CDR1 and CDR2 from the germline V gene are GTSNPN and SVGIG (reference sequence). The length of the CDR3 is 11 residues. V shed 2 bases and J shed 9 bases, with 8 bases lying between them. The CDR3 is CAWSMAIEQFF. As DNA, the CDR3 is TGTGCCTGGAGTATGGCAATTGAGCAGTTCTTC.

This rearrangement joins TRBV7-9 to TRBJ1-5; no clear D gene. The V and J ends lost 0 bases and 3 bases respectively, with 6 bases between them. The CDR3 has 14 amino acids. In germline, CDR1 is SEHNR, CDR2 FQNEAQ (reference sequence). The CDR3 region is CASSLAGINQPQHF. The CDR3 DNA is TGTGCCAGCAGCTTAGCGGGGATCAATCAGCCCCAGCATTTT.

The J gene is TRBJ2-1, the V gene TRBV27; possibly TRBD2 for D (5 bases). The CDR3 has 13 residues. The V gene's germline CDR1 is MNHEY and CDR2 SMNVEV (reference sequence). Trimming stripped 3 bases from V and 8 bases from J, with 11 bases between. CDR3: CASSLVGMDEQFF. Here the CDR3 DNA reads TGTGCCAGCAGTTTGGTCGGGATGGATGAGCAGTTCTTC.

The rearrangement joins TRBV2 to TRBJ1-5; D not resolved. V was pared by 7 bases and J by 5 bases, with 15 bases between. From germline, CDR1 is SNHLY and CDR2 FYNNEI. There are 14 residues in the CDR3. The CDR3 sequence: CASMEVGSDQPQHF. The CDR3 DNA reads TGTGCCAGCATGGAAGTAGGGTCCGATCAGCCCCAGCATTTT.

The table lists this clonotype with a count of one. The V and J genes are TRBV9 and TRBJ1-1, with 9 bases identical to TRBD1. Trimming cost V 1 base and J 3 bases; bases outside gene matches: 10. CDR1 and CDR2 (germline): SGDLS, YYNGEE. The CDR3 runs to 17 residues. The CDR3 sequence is CASSVTGQGGLDTEAFF. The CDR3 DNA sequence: TGTGCCAGCAGCGTAACGGGACAGGGCGGTTTGGACACTGAAGCTTTCTTT.

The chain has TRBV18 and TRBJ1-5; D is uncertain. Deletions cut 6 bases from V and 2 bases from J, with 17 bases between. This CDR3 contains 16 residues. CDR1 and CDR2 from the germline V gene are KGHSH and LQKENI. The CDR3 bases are TGTGCCAGCTCCCGCGGACCTGCTACGGGCAATCAGCCCCAGCATTTT. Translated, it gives CASSRGPATGNQPQHF.

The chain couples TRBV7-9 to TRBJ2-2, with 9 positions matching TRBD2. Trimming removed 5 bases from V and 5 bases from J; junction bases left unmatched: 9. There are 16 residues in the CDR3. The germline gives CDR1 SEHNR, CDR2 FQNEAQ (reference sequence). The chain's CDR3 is CASSPELAGATGELFF. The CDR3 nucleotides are TGTGCCAGCAGCCCCGAATTAGCGGGGGCTACCGGGGAGCTGTTTTTT.

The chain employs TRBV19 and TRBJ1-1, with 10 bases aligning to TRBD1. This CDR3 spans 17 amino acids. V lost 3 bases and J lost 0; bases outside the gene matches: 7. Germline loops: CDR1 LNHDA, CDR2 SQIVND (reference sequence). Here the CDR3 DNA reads TGTGCCAGTAGTATGGGACAGGGGATATCCATGAACACTGAAGCTTTCTTT. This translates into CASSMGQGISMNTEAFF.

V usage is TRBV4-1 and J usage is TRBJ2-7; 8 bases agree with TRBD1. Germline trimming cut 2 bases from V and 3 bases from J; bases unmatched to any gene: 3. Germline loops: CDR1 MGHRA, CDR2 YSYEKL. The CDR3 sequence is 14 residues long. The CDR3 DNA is TGCGCCAGCAGCCAAAGGACAGGGTTCTACGAGCAGTACTTC. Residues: CASSQRTGFYEQYF.

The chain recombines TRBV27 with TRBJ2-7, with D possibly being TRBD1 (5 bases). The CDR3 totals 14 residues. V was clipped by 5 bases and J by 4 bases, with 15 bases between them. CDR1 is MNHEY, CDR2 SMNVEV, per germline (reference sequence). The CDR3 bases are TGTGCCAGCAGTCCGACAGTGGACCCTTACGAGCAGTACGTC. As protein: CASSPTVDPYEQYV.

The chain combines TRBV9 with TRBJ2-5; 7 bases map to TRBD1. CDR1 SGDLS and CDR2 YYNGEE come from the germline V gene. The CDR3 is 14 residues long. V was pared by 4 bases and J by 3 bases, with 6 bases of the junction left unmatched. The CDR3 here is CASSHGTDKETQYF. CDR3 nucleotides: TGTGCCAGCAGCCACGGGACAGATAAAGAGACCCAGTACTTC.

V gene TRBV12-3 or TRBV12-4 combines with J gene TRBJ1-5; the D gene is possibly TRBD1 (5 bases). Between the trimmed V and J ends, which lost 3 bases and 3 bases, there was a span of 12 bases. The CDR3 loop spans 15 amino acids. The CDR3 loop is CASSFSDSHNQPQHF. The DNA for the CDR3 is TGTGCCAGCAGTTTCTCCGACAGCCACAATCAGCCCCAGCATTTT.

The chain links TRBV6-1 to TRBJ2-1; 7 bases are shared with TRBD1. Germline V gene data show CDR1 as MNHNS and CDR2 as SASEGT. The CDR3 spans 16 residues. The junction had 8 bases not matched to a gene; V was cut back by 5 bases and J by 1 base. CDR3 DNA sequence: TGTGCCAGCAGTCCCAGGACAGGTGGGTCCTACAATGAGCAGTTCTTC. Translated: CASSPRTGGSYNEQFF.

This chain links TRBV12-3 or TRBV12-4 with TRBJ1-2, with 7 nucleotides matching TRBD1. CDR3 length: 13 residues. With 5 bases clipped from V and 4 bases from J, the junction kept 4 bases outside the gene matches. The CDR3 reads CASSIGTAYGYTF. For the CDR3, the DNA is TGTGCCAGCAGTATTGGGACAGCCTATGGCTACACCTTC.

The CDR3 DNA is TGCAGCGTCAGCTCCAGCGGGTATGAGCAGTTCTTC. Residues: CSVSSSGYEQFF. V usage is TRBV29-1 and J usage is TRBJ2-1, with D perhaps TRBD2 (6 bases). The V end lost 6 bases, the J end lost 8 bases, and 14 bases lay between the germline ends. CDR1 is SQVTM, CDR2 ANQGSEA, per germline. The CDR3 extends over 12 amino acids.

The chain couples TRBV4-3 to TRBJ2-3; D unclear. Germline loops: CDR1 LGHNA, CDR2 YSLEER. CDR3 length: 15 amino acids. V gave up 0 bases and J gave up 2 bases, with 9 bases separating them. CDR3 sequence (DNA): TGCGCCAGCAGCCAAGATCTACAGTACACAGATACGCAGTATTTT. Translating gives CASSQDLQYTDTQYF.

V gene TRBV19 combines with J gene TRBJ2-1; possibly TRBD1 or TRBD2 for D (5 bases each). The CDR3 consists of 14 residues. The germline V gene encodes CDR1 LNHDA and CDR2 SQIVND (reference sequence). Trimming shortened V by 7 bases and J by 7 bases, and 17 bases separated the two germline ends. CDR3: CASTPRGWRNEQFF. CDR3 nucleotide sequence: TGTGCCAGTACCCCACGGGGCTGGAGGAATGAGCAGTTCTTC.

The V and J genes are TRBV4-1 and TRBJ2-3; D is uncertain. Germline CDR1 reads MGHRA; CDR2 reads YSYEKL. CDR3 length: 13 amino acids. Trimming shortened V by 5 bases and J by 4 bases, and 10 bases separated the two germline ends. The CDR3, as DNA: TGCGCCAGCAGCAGAAGCCAGGCAGATACGCAGTATTTT. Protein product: CASSRSQADTQYF.

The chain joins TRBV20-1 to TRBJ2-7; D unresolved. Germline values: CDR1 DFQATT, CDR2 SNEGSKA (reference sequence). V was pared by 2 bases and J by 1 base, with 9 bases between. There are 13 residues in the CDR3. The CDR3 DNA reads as TGCAGTGCTAGATCGTTGCGGTCCTACGAGCAGTACGTC. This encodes CSARSLRSYEQYV.